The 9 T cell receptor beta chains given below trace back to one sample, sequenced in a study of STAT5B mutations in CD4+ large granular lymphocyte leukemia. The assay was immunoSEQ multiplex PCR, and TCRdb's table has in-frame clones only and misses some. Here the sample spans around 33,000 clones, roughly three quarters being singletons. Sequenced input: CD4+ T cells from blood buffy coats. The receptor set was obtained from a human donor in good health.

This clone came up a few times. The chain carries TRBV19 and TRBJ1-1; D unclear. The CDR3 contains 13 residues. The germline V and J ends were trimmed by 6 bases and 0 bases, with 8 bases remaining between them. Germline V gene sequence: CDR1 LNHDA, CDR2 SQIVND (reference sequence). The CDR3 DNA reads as TGTGCCAGTAGGAGAACTTTGAACACTGAAGCTTTCTTT. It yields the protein CASRRTLNTEAFF.

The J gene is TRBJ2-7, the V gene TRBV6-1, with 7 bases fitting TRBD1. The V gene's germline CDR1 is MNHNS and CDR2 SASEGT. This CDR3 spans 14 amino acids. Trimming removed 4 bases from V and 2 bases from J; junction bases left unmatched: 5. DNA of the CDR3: TGTGCCAGCAGTGCCTCCGGGACAGCCTACGAGCAGTACTTC. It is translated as CASSASGTAYEQYF.

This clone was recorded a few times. CDR3 DNA sequence: TGTGCCAGCAGCGCCGGGGTAGCCCCTGAAGCTTTCTTT. Encoded protein: CASSAGVAPEAFF. The chain uses TRBV9 and TRBJ1-1; no definite D call. The CDR3 runs to 13 residues. CDR1 is SGDLS and CDR2 is YYNGEE in the germline V gene. V was cut by 3 bases and J by 6 bases, with 12 bases left in between.

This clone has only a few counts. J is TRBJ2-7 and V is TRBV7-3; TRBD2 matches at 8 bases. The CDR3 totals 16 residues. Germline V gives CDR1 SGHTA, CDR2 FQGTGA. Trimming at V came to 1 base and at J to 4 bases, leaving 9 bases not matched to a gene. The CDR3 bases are TGTGCCAGCAGCTTAAAGGGGTCTAGCGGGCCGTACGAGCAGTACTTC. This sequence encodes CASSLKGSSGPYEQYF.

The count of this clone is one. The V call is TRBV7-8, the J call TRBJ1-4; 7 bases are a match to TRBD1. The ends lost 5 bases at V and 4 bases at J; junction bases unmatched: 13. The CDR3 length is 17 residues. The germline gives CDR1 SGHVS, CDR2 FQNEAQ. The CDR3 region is CASSKGGTGQSNEKLFF. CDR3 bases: TGTGCCAGCAGCAAGGGGGGGACGGGACAGAGTAATGAAAAACTGTTTTTT. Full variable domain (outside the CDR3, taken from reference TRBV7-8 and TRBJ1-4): GAGVSQSPRYKVAKRGQDVALRCDPISGHVSLFWYQQALGQGPEFLTYFQNEAQLDKSGLPSDRFFAERPEGSVSTLKIQRTQQEDSAVYLCASSKGGTGQSNEKLFFGSGTQLSVL.

The CDR3 sequence: CASSVIASGGGETQYF. The CDR3 DNA sequence: TGTGCCAGCAGCGTAATCGCTAGCGGGGGTGGGGAGACCCAGTACTTC. The chain has TRBV9 and TRBJ2-5, with TRBD2 matching 10 bases. The CDR3 spans 16 residues. Per germline, CDR1 SGDLS and CDR2 YYNGEE. V shed 1 base and J 5 bases; nucleotides not matched to a gene: 8.

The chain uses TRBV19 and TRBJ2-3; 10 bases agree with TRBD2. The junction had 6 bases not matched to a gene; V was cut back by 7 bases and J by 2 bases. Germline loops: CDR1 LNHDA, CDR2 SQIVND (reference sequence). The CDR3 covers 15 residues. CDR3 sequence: CASTVAGGHTDTQYF. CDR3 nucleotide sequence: TGTGCCAGTACCGTAGCGGGAGGTCACACAGATACGCAGTATTTT.

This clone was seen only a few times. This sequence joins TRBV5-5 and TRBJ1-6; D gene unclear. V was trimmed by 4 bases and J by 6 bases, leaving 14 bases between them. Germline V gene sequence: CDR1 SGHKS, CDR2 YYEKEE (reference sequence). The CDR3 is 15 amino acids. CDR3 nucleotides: TGTGCCAGCAGCGGGGAGGCAGTGATTAATTCACCCCTCCACTTT. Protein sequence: CASSGEAVINSPLHF. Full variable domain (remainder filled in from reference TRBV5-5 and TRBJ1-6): DAGVTQSPTHLIKTRGQQVTLRCSPISGHKSVSWYQQVLGQGPQFIFQYYEKEERGRGNFPDRFSARQFPNYSSELNVNALLLGDSALYLCASSGEAVINSPLHFGNGTRLTVT.

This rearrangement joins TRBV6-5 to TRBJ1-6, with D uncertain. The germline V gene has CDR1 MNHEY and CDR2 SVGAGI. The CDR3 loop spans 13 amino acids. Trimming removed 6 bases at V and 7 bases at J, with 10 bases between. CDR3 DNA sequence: TGTGCCAGCAGCTGGACGGGAAATTCACCCCTCCACTTT. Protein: CASSWTGNSPLHF.